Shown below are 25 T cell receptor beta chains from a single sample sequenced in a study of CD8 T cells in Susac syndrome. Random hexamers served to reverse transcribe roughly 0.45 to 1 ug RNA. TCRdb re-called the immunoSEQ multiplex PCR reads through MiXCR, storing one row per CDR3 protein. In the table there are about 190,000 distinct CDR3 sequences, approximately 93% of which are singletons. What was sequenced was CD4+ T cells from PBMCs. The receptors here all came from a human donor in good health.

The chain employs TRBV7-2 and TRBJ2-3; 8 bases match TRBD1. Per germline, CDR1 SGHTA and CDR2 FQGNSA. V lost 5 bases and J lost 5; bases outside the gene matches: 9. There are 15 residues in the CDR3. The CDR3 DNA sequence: TGTGCCAGCAGCCGGACAGGGATTTCGAAAGATACGCAGTATTTT. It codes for CASSRTGISKDTQYF.

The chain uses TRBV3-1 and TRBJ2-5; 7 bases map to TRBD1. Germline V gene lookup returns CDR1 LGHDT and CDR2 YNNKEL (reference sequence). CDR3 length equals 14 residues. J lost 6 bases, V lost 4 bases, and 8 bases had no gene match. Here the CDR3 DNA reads TGTGCCAGCAGCCTTAGGGGGCCGGGACAGACCCAGTACTTC. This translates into CASSLRGPGQTQYF.

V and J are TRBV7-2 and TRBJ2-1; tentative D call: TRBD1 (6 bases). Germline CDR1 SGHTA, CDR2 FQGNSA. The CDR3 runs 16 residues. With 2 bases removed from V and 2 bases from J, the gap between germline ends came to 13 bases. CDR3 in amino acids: CASSLRGTRTYNEQFF. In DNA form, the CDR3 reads TGTGCCAGCAGCTTAAGGGGGACAAGGACCTACAATGAGCAGTTCTTC.

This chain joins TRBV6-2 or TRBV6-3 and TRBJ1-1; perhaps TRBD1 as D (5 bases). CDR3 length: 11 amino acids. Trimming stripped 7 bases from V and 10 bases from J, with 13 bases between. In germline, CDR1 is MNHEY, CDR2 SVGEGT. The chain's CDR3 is CASTNGGSAFF. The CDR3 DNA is TGTGCCAGCACCAACGGGGGTTCAGCTTTCTTT.

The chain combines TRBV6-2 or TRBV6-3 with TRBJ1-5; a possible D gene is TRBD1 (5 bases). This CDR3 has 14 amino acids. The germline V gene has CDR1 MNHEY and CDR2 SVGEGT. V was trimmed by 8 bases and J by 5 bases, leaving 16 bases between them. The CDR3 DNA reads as TGTGCCAGCGGTTCCCCGGTAGGGGATCAGCCCCAGCATTTT. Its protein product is CASGSPVGDQPQHF.

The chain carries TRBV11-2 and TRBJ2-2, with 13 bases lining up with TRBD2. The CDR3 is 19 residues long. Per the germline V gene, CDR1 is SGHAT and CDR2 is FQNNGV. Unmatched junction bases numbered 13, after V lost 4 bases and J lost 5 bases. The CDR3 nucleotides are TGTGCCAGCAGCTCTAACCTACTAGCGGGGGGGCCGGGGACCGGGGAGCTGTTTTTT. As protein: CASSSNLLAGGPGTGELFF.

CDR3 nucleotides: TGCGCCAGCAGCTTGACTAGCGGGGGGCCCACAGATACGCAGTATTTT. Translated: CASSLTSGGPTDTQYF. The chain has TRBV5-1 and TRBJ2-3; 12 bases match TRBD2. The germline V gene encodes CDR1 SGHRS and CDR2 YFSETQ. The CDR3 covers 16 residues. V gave up 1 base and J gave up 2 bases; unmatched junction bases: 2. The variable domain in full, with the rest retrieved from reference TRBV5-1 and TRBJ2-3, is KAGVTQTPRYLIKTRGQQVTLSCSPISGHRSVSWYQQTPGQGLQFLFEYFSETQRNKGNFPGRFSGRQFSNSRSEMNVSTLELGDSALYLCASSLTSGGPTDTQYFGPGTRLTVL.

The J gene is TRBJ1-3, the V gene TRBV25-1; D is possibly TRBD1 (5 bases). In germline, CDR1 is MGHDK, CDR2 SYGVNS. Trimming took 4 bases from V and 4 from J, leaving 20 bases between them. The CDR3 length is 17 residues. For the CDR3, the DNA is TGTGCCAGCAGTGCACTCGTCTCGACAGCCCGAGGAAACACCATATATTTT. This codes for CASSALVSTARGNTIYF.

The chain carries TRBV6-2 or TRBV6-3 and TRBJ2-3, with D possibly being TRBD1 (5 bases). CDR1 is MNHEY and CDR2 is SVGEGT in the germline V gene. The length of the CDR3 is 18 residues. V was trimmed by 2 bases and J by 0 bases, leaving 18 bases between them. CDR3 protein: CASSYPTDRPLSTDTQYF. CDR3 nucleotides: TGTGCCAGCAGTTACCCGACAGACAGACCCCTCAGCACAGATACGCAGTATTTT.

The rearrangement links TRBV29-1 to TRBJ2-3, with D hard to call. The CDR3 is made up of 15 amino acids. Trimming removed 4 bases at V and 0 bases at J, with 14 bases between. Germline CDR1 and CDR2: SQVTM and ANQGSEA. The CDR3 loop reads CSVVGSMTSTDTQYF. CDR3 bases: TGCAGCGTTGTGGGAAGCATGACTAGCACAGATACGCAGTATTTT.

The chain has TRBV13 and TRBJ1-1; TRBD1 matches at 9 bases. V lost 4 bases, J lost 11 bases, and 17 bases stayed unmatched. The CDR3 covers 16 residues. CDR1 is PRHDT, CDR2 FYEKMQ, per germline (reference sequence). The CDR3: CASSSGQGPDARRAFF. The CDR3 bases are TGTGCCAGCAGCTCGGGACAGGGCCCGGATGCCCGTCGGGCTTTCTTT.

For the CDR3, the DNA is TGTGCCAGCAGCCAACCTGGGGAGAACACCGGGGAGCTGTTTTTT. Its protein is CASSQPGENTGELFF. V and J are TRBV3-1 and TRBJ2-2, with D unresolved. The CDR3 has 15 residues. Per germline, CDR1 LGHDT and CDR2 YNNKEL (reference sequence). Trimming stripped 2 bases from V and 1 base from J, with 8 bases between.

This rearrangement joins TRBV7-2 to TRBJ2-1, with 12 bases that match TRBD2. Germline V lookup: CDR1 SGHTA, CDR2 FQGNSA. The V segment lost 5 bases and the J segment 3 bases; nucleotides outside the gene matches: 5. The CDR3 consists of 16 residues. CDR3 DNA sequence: TGTGCCAGCAGCGAACTAGCGGGGGGATTCTACAATGAGCAGTTCTTC. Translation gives CASSELAGGFYNEQFF.

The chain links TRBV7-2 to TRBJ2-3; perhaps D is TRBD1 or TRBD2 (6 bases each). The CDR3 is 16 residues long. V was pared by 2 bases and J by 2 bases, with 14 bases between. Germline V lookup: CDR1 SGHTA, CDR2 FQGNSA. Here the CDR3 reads CASSLTRGPFTDTQYF. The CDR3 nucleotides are TGTGCCAGCAGCTTAACACGGGGGCCCTTCACAGATACGCAGTATTTT.

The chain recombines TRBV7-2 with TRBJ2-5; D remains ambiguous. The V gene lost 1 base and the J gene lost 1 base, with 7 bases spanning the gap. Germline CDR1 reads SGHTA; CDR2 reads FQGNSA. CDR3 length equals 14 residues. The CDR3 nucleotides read TGTGCCAGCAGCTTAGGGTCGGCCCAAGAGACCCAGTACTTC. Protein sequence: CASSLGSAQETQYF. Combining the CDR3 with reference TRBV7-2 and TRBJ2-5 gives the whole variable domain GAGVSQSPSNKVTEKGKDVELRCDPISGHTALYWYRQSLGQGLEFLIYFQGNSAPDKSGLPSDRFSAERTGGSVSTLTIQRTQQEDSAVYLCASSLGSAQETQYFGPGTRLLVL.

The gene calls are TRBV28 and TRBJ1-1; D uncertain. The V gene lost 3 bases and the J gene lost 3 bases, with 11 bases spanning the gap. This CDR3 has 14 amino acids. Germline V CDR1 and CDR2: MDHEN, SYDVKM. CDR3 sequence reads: CASSFGGWDTEAFF. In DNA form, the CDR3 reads TGTGCCAGCAGTTTTGGAGGGTGGGACACTGAAGCTTTCTTT.

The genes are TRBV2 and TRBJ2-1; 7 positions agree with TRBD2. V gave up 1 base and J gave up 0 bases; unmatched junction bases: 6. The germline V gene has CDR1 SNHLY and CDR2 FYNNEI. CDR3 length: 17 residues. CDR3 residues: CASSEESSGFSYNEQFF. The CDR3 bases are TGTGCCAGCAGTGAAGAGTCTAGCGGATTCTCCTACAATGAGCAGTTCTTC.

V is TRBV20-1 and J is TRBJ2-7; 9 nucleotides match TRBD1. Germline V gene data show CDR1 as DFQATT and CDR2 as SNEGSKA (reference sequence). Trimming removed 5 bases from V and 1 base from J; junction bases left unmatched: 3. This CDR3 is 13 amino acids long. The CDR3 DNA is TGCAGTGCTCCCGGGACAGGGTCCTACGAGCAGTACTTC. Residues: CSAPGTGSYEQYF.

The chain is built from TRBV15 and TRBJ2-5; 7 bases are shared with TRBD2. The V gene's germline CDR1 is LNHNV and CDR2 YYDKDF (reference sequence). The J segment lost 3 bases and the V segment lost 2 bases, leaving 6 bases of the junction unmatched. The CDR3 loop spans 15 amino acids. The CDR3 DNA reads TGTGCCACCAGCAGACAACTAGCGAGCGAAGAGACCCAGTACTTC. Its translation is CATSRQLASEETQYF.

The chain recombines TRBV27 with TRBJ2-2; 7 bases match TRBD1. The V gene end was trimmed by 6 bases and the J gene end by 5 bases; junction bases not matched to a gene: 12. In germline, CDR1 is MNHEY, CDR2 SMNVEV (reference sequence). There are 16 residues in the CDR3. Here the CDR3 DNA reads TGTGCCAGCAGGACATCCTTCACAGGGGCGACCGGGGAGCTGTTTTTT. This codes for CASRTSFTGATGELFF.

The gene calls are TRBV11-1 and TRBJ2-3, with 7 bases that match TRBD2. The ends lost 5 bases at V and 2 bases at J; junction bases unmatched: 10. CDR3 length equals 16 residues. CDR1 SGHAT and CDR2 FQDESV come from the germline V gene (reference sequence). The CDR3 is CASSKRDRGYTDTQYF. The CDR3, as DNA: TGTGCCAGCAGCAAGCGGGACCGGGGGTACACAGATACGCAGTATTTT. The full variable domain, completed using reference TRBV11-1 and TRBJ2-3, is EAEVAQSPRYKITEKSQAVAFWCDPISGHATLYWYRQILGQGPELLVQFQDESVVDDSQLPKDRFSAERLKGVDSTLKIQPAELGDSAMYLCASSKRDRGYTDTQYFGPGTRLTVL.

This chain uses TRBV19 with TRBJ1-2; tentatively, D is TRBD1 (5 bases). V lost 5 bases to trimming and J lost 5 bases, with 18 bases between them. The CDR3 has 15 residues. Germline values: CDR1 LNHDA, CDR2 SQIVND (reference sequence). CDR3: CASSVPGQGLYGYTF. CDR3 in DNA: TGTGCCAGTAGTGTGCCCGGGCAGGGACTATATGGCTACACCTTC. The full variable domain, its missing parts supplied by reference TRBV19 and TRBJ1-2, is DGGITQSPKYLFRKEGQNVTLSCEQNLNHDAMYWYRQDPGQGLRLIYYSQIVNDFQKGDIAEGYSVSREKKESFPLTVTSAQKNPTAFYLCASSVPGQGLYGYTFGSGTRLTVV.

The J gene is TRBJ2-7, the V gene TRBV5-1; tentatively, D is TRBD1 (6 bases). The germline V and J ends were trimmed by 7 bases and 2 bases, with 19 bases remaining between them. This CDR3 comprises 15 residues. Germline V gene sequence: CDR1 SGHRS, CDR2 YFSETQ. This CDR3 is CASAGLMGATYEQYF. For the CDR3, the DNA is TGCGCCAGCGCTGGCCTTATGGGGGCCACCTACGAGCAGTACTTC.

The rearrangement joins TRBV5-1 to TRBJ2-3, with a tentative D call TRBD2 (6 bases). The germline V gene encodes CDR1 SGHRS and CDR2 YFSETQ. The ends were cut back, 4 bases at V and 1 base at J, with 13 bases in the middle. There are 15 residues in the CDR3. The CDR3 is CASSPGDSGTDTQYF. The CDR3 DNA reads TGCGCCAGCAGCCCGGGGGACTCCGGCACAGATACGCAGTATTTT. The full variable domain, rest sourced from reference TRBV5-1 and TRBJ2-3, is KAGVTQTPRYLIKTRGQQVTLSCSPISGHRSVSWYQQTPGQGLQFLFEYFSETQRNKGNFPGRFSGRQFSNSRSEMNVSTLELGDSALYLCASSPGDSGTDTQYFGPGTRLTVL.

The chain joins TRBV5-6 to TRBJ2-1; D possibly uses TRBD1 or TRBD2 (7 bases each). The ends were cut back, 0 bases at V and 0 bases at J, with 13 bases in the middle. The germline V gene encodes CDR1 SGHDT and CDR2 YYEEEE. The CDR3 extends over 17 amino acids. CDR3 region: CASSLEQGGSSYNEQFF. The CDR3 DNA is TGTGCCAGCAGCTTGGAGCAGGGGGGGAGCTCCTACAATGAGCAGTTCTTC. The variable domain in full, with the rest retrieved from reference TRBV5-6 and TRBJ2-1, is DAGVTQSPTHLIKTRGQQVTLRCSPKSGHDTVSWYQQALGQGPQFIFQYYEEEERQRGNFPDRFSGHQFPNYSSELNVNALLLGDSALYLCASSLEQGGSSYNEQFFGPGTRLTVL.